This T cell receptor (beta chain) was recovered during a study of high-grade serous ovarian cancer treatment subgroups. With 4 bases clipped from V and 6 bases from J, the junction kept 13 bases outside the gene matches. Germline-derived CDR1 and CDR2 are SGHDN and FVKESK. This CDR3 is built from 17 residues. This table comes from immunoSEQ multiplex PCR, and its TCRdb copy is limited to in-frame clones, with some not included. The data hold 35,000 to 45,000 clones, with 79% observed a single time. Tumor samples were obtained before definitive surgery or chemotherapy. The specimen was tumor tissue. This clonotype originated in a human donor with high-grade serous ovarian cancer. V gene TRBV14 combines with J gene TRBJ2-7; 12 bases are shared with TRBD2. CDR3 in amino acids: CASSPNPSSGRESEQYF. The CDR3 DNA reads as TGTGCCAGCAGCCCCAACCCCTCTAGCGGGAGGGAAAGCGAGCAGTACTTC.